These T cell receptor beta chains were read from a single sample in a study of cytomegalovirus exposure and HLA in healthy donors. Data came from immunoSEQ multiplex PCR; TCRdb stores just in-frame clones and leaves some out. There are about 110,000 clones in the sample; around 80% occur only once, and under 7.5% lies in the top ten. Sequences were obtained from PBMCs. The receptor set was obtained from a woman in her forties or fifties in good health and CMV-seropositive. CDR3s include the opening cysteine and the closing phenylalanine or tryptophan. Each record gives: clone size, D gene, J gene, V gene, CDR3 DNA, CDR3 protein. A D gene is named only where the DNA matches it firmly. The listing skips clone size in some rows; elsewhere it reads once, few, many or a size class.

NA	TRBD2	TRBJ2-1	TRBV7-6	TGTGCCAGCAGCTTACTCCAGCGGGGGCTAGGCAATGAGCAGTTCTTC	CASSLLQRGLGNEQFF
NA	TRBD1	TRBJ2-7	TRBV7-2	TGTGCCAGCAGCTTAGTAGGGACAGGGGCCTACGAGCAGTACTTC	CASSLVGTGAYEQYF
NA	TRBD2	TRBJ2-1	TRBV9	TGTGCCAGCAGCCCTCCCCGGGGGGGGGCCAACAATGAGCAGTTCTTC	CASSPPRGGANNEQFF
NA	NA	TRBJ2-3	TRBV4-3	TGCGCCAGCAGCCAAGATTCGGCGAGGGGCACAGATACGCAGTATTTT	CASSQDSARGTDTQYF
NA	NA	TRBJ1-5	TRBV5-4	TGTGCCAGCAGCGACACAGGGAGCAATCAGCCCCAGCATTTT	CASSDTGSNQPQHF
NA	NA	TRBJ2-3	TRBV9	TGTGCCAGCAGCACCTCGGGGGTTAGCACAGATACGCAGTATTTT	CASSTSGVSTDTQYF
NA	TRBD1	TRBJ1-3	TRBV7-3	TGTGCCAGCAGCTTAATAGGGACAGGGAGCGCTGGAAACACCATATATTTT	CASSLIGTGSAGNTIYF
once	TRBD2	TRBJ2-5	TRBV5-4	TGTGCCAGCAGCTTTAGCCTAGCGGGGGGCCAAGAGACCCAGTACTTC	CASSFSLAGGQETQYF
NA	TRBD2	TRBJ2-5	TRBV6-6	TGTGCCAGCAGTTTAATGATCGGGGGGGCCCAAGAGACCCAGTACTTC	CASSLMIGGAQETQYF
few	NA	TRBJ1-2	TRBV6-6	TGTGCCAGCAGTTCGCGGGGCTACACCTTC	CASSSRGYTF
few	NA	TRBJ1-2	TRBV5-1	TGCGCCAGCAGCTTCCTGGACAGCCGATCTAACTATGGCTACACCTTC	CASSFLDSRSNYGYTF
NA	NA	TRBJ1-1	TRBV2	TGTGCCAGCGTTTATAGGGGGACTGAAGCTTTCTTT	CASVYRGTEAFF
few	NA	TRBJ1-6	TRBV4-3	TGCGCCAGCAGCCAAGTAAACAGGGCTAATTCACCCCTCCACTTT	CASSQVNRANSPLHF
NA	TRBD1	TRBJ2-7	TRBV7-2	TGTGCCAGCAGCTTAGCTGGTACAGGGGGCTACTACGAGCAGTACTTC	CASSLAGTGGYYEQYF
few	TRBD1	TRBJ1-1	TRBV5-4	TGTGCCAGCAGCCCCCGACAGGGGATGAACACTGAAGCTTTCTTT	CASSPRQGMNTEAFF
NA	NA	TRBJ1-2	TRBV7-2	TGTGCCAGCAGCTTAGCGAATGTGGGCAGGGTCTACACCTTC	CASSLANVGRVYTF
once	TRBD1	TRBJ1-2	TRBV4-3	TGCGCCAGCAGCCTCGACAGGGGCGGGGACTATGGCTACACCTTC	CASSLDRGGDYGYTF
NA	NA	TRBJ2-7	TRBV28	TGTGCCAGCAGTTTAGAGGGATTCCTACACGAGCAGTACTTC	CASSLEGFLHEQYF
NA	NA	TRBJ1-1	TRBV5-1	TGCGCCAGCAGCGTTGACGGGGTGATGAACACTGAAGCTTTCTTT	CASSVDGVMNTEAFF
NA	NA	TRBJ1-5	TRBV2	TGTGCCAGCAGTGATACTCAAGCACAGCCCCAGCATTTT	CASSDTQAQPQHF
few	TRBD1	TRBJ1-2	TRBV7-9	TGTTCCAGCAGCTTGGACAGGGGCGGCTACACCTTC	CSSSLDRGGYTF
few	TRBD1	TRBJ1-6	TRBV6-1	TGTGCCAGCACCCTGACAGGGGGCGGATCACCCCTCCACTTT	CASTLTGGGSPLHF
once	NA	TRBJ1-1	TRBV5-1	TGCGCCAGCAGCCAAAACTCTCATCGCCAAACAGGTTACACTGAAGCTTTCTTT	CASSQNSHRQTGYTEAFF
NA	NA	TRBJ2-5	TRBV19	TGTGCCAGTAGTGAGGCGAGGAAGACCCAGTACTTC	CASSEARKTQYF
NA	NA	TRBJ2-3	TRBV5-1	TGCGCCAGCATGAGAGGGTTCACAGATACGCAGTATTTT	CASMRGFTDTQYF
large	NA	TRBJ2-7	TRBV27	TGTGCCAGCAGGCCGGGACATCTTTACGAGCAGTACTTC	CASRPGHLYEQYF
NA	TRBD2	TRBJ2-1	TRBV7-8	TGTGCCAGCAGCCAAATACTATCGGAGCTGCGGGGGAACAATGAGCAGTTCTTC	CASSQILSELRGNNEQFF
NA	TRBD1	TRBJ1-2	TRBV7-9	TGTGCCAGCAGCCCCGCCGGGACAGGGTATGGCTACACCTTC	CASSPAGTGYGYTF
NA	NA	TRBJ1-1	TRBV18	TGTGCCAGCTCACCGAGACAGACCACTGAAGCTTTCTTT	CASSPRQTTEAFF
few	NA	TRBJ2-7	TRBV4-3	TGCGCCAGCAGCCAGCACCGGGAGCAGTACTTC	CASSQHREQYF
NA	NA	TRBJ1-4	TRBV5-1	TGCGCCAGCAGCCCACCCGAGGGGGGGTTGAAAAACTTT	CASSPPEGGLKNF
NA	NA	TRBJ1-2	TRBV10-3	TGTGCCATCAGTGAGTCGACTGGGGCCGTTGATGGCTACACCTTC	CAISESTGAVDGYTF
once	NA	TRBJ2-1	TRBV5-1	TGCGCCAGCAGCTTGGCGGGGGCCTACAATGAGCAGTTCTTC	CASSLAGAYNEQFF
NA	TRBD2	TRBJ2-1	TRBV5-1	TGCGCCAGCAGCTTACGGACTAGCGGGGATAATGAGCAGTTCTTC	CASSLRTSGDNEQFF
NA	TRBD1	TRBJ1-1	TRBV9	TGTGCCAGCAGCGTAGAAGGGACAGGGGCGGCGGCTTTCTTT	CASSVEGTGAAAFF
few	NA	TRBJ1-6	TRBV10-3	TGTGCCATCAGTGAGTGGCAGGATAATAATTCACCCCTCCACTTT	CAISEWQDNNSPLHF
NA	NA	TRBJ2-3	TRBV6-5	TGTGCCAGCAGTTACTCGAGTAGCGCCAGCACAGATACGCAGTATTTT	CASSYSSSASTDTQYF
NA	NA	TRBJ2-7	TRBV21-1	TGTGCCAGCGTAACCGGGACAGGGGAGTTTGACGAGCAGTACTTC	CASVTGTGEFDEQYF
few	NA	TRBJ1-1	TRBV7-7	TGTGCTAGCTCCGCCGGGGTTAACACTGAAGCTTTCTTT	CASSAGVNTEAFF
few	TRBD1	TRBJ2-6	TRBV7-2	TGTGCCAGCAGCTTAGCGAGACAGGGCCCCCTGACTTTC	CASSLARQGPLTF
NA	NA	TRBJ1-2	TRBV4-1	TGCGCCAGCAGCCAACCGGTGGGGAGCTATGGCTACACCTTC	CASSQPVGSYGYTF
NA	NA	TRBJ1-1	TRBV30	TGTGCCTGGAGTGTAATTTACAACAGGGAAGGCACTGAAGCTTTCTTT	CAWSVIYNREGTEAFF
few	TRBD1	TRBJ2-2	TRBV4-3	TGCGCCAGCAGCCAAGGGGACAGGGGACTCGCCGGGGAGCTGTTTTTT	CASSQGDRGLAGELFF
NA	NA	TRBJ2-3	TRBV5-1	TGCGCCAGCGGTCTTCGCGGTCTGAGCACAGATACGCAGTATTTT	CASGLRGLSTDTQYF
NA	NA	TRBJ1-1	TRBV5-1	TGCGCCAGCAGCTTGGTCACGGGTCGGTCTGAAGCTTTCTTT	CASSLVTGRSEAFF
NA	NA	TRBJ1-2	TRBV5-1	TGCGCCAGCAGCTCCACCGGAGAGTTCTATGGCTACACCTTC	CASSSTGEFYGYTF
NA	TRBD1	TRBJ1-5	TRBV7-9	TGTGCCAGCAGCTTAGTTATCGGACAGGGGAATCAGCCCCAGCATTTT	CASSLVIGQGNQPQHF
once	NA	TRBJ2-7	TRBV7-3	TGTGCCAGCAGCTTAGACACAGGACAGCTAGTTAAGCAGTACTTC	CASSLDTGQLVKQYF
NA	TRBD1	TRBJ2-5	TRBV7-3	TGTGCCAGCAGCCCTTGGGCAGGGGGCACGTTCTCAGAGACCCAGTACTTC	CASSPWAGGTFSETQYF
NA	NA	TRBJ1-2	TRBV30	TGTGCCTGGATGCGGCCGGGGGGCGGGTATGGCTACACCTTC	CAWMRPGGGYGYTF
few	NA	TRBJ1-4	TRBV28	TGTGCCAGCAGTTTATGGACGGAGAATGAAAAACTGTTTTTT	CASSLWTENEKLFF
NA	NA	TRBJ2-1	TRBV28	TGTGCCAGCAGTTTATGGGAGAACTCCTACAATGAGCAGTTCTTC	CASSLWENSYNEQFF
NA	NA	TRBJ2-2	TRBV9	TGTGCCAGCAGTCGTAGACCCGACTCCTACACCGGGGAGCTGTTTTTT	CASSRRPDSYTGELFF
NA	TRBD1	TRBJ2-5	TRBV7-2	TGTGCCAGCGGCTTTCAGGGGGCTGGGGAGACCCAGTACTTC	CASGFQGAGETQYF
few	TRBD1	TRBJ1-3	TRBV5-1	TGCGCCAGCAGCTTGGAACCAGGGGGCGCTGGAAACACCATATATTTT	CASSLEPGGAGNTIYF
few	TRBD2	TRBJ2-1	TRBV5-6	TGTGCCAGCAGCCCGGGGGGCAATGAGCAGTTCTTC	CASSPGGNEQFF
NA	NA	TRBJ1-3	TRBV19	TGTGCCAGTAGTATGAGGAACTCTGGAAACACCATATATTTT	CASSMRNSGNTIYF
NA	NA	TRBJ2-3	TRBV6-1	TGTGCCAGCAGTCGGGTCCGCACAGATACGCAGTATTTT	CASSRVRTDTQYF
NA	NA	TRBJ2-7	TRBV6-1	TGTGCCAGCAGTGAAGCTCGAGGGATCGGGCAGTACTTC	CASSEARGIGQYF